The sequence of this T cell receptor (beta chain) was determined in a study of early T cells in non-severe SARS-CoV-2 infection. About the study: Whole-blood bulk RNA, unsorted, was sequenced, and chains were unpaired. Broader study findings: Sequences matched to VDJdb favored anti-spike CD8 responses, while private and CD4 specificities were missed.

Tagging with unique molecular identifiers was applied to individual cDNA molecules. In TCRdb, the 5' RACE reads were re-called with MiXCR into one record per CDR3 protein. The sample shows roughly 80,000 distinct CDR3 sequences, around 15% of them seen only once. V was clipped by 5 bases and J by 5 bases, with 9 bases between them. Germline CDR1 is SGHAT and CDR2 is FQNNGV. The CDR3 consists of 12 residues. This clonotype has only a few counts. The antigen is not known. Material for sequencing was whole blood. The chain joins TRBV11-2 to TRBJ2-5; D unclear. This receptor was taken from an adult who was a healthcare worker with PCR-confirmed SARS-CoV-2 infection or an uninfected control (not recorded which). CDR3 bases: TGTGCCAGCAGCCAGAATTACGAGACCCAGTACTTC. This translates into CASSQNYETQYF.